This TCR beta chain was sequenced for a study of blood T cells in healthy people across ages. This clonotype was seen only once. A second roughly 7 to 11 cycle PCR used barcoded and J-beta primers. TCRdb re-derived calls from the 5' RACE reads in MiXCR, one entry per CDR3 protein. Altogether roughly 650,000 distinct CDR3 sequences are present, approximately 31% being singletons, with the ten largest covering 15% to 19%. Germline CDR1 reads DFQATT; CDR2 reads SNEGSKA (reference sequence). The CDR3 is 16 amino acids. The trim removed 1 base at V and 2 bases at J, leaving 8 bases unmatched. The chain uses TRBV20-1 and TRBJ1-5; 7 nucleotides line up with TRBD1. This TCR derives from an elderly woman in good health. The material sequenced was blood. The CDR3 DNA reads TGCAGTGCTAGAGTAGCGGGACAGAGGGGCAATCAGCCCCAGCATTTT. This gives the protein CSARVAGQRGNQPQHF.